This TCR beta chain was documented in a study of a mutant IDH1 vaccine in newly diagnosed glioma. Study context: Commencement of vaccination occurred 4-6 weeks following radiotherapy alone, or concurrently with temozolomide cycles. Most patients had radiochemotherapy with temozolomide before enrollment; others had one alone. Treated patients, averaging around 40 years, were roughly 62% male and roughly 38% female.

V was cut by 7 bases and J by 1 base, with 18 bases left in between. Germline CDR1 and CDR2: SQVTM and ANQGSEA. CDR3 size: 15 residues. The time point denotes: week 23, last vaccination. Mutant IDH1 20-mer peptide, at 300 ug, made up each vaccine dose, with topical imiquimod. The study enrolled donors with new WHO grade 3 or 4 IDH1-mutant, ATRX-lost astrocytomas. There are a few counts of this clone. What it binds is not known. Profiled with immunoSEQ multiplex PCR; TCRdb holds only in-frame clones, not every one. The sample includes roughly 38,000 clones, 78% of them seen just once. The chain carries TRBV29-1 and TRBJ2-3; tentatively, D is TRBD1 or TRBD2 (5 bases each). The sample was PBMCs, taken from a glioma patient whose treatment included an IDH1 peptide vaccine. This TCR was sampled from a woman between 40 and 50 years old with glioma. Some clones in this sample may be carry-over from other donors' samples. This CDR3 reads CSAGDGWFGTDTQYF. CDR3 DNA: TGCAGCGCTGGGGACGGTTGGTTTGGCACAGATACGCAGTATTTT.